The present T cell receptor beta chain was sequenced within a study of blood T cell repertoires in COVID-19. Germline CDR1 and CDR2: SGDLS and YYNGEE. There are 16 residues in the CDR3. The V and J ends lost 1 base and 3 bases respectively, with 14 bases between them. Per the original data handling: The authors estimated nucleated cell counts from reference gene primer amplification. Here immunoSEQ multiplex PCR was the method, and the copy in TCRdb shows in-frame clones only, minus some. V, J and clone size were drawn from that table, and D and trimming were deduced from the DNA. This sample carries 150,000 to 190,000 clones, around 80% of them seen once, and the ten largest clones take around 7%. This clone turned up a few times. Allocation to cohorts depended on clinical history reported by the participants. Two negative PCRs, clearance, or symptom resolution had been documented for recovered Cohort 3 donors.

Sequencing was done on a sample of PBMCs or T cells enriched from blood (not recorded which). The sequence derives from a man in his forties or fifties who had recovered from COVID-19. The rearrangement joins TRBV9 to TRBJ1-3; TRBD1 might be the D (5 bases). The CDR3 protein is CASSVTVGGGGNTIYF. The CDR3, as DNA: TGTGCCAGCAGCGTAACCGTGGGGGGAGGTGGAAACACCATATATTTT.